These 13 T cell receptor beta chains were sequenced from one sample in a study of blood T cells in healthy people across ages. For the second PCR, which ran for 7 to 11 cycles, a sample-barcoded 5' primer and a J-beta primer mix were used. TCRdb re-analysed the 5' RACE reads in MiXCR, keeping a single row per CDR3 protein. The table lists some 1.6 million distinct CDR3 sequences, around 35% of them singletons. What was sequenced was blood. These receptors originate from a woman aged 30 to 39 in good health.

V and J are TRBV12-3 or TRBV12-4 and TRBJ2-3; the match to TRBD2 covers 9 bases. With 6 bases clipped from V and 13 bases from J, the junction kept 20 bases outside the gene matches. The CDR3 spans 16 residues. The CDR3 spells CASRRTYGTSTDVEYF. CDR3 coding DNA: TGTGCCAGCAGGCGGACATACGGGACTAGCACAGATGTGGAGTATTTT.

The rearrangement uses TRBV7-9 and TRBJ1-2, with D possibly TRBD1 on 5 matching bases. CDR3 length equals 19 residues. V was cut by 0 bases and J by 1 base, with 21 bases left in between. Germline loops: CDR1 SEHNR, CDR2 FQNEAQ (reference sequence). CDR3 nucleotides: TGTGCCAGCAGCTTAGCGGGGGTCGGAGCGGCAACCAATAACTATGGCTACACCTTC. Translated: CASSLAGVGAATNNYGYTF.

The V and J genes are TRBV7-9 and TRBJ2-5; 9 positions agree with TRBD2. The CDR3 sequence is 16 residues long. From germline, CDR1 is SEHNR and CDR2 FQNEAQ (reference sequence). The J segment lost 2 bases and the V segment lost 0 bases, leaving 4 bases of the junction unmatched. The CDR3 DNA sequence: TGTGCCAGCAGCTTAGCTGGCGGGGGGGATCAAGAGACCCAGTACTTC. Translated, it gives CASSLAGGGDQETQYF.

A word on this clonotype: With a much larger clone just one base away, this may be a read error. The chain has TRBV6-6 and TRBJ2-5; D not resolved. The germline CDR1 and CDR2 sequences are MNHNY and SVGAGI (reference sequence). The CDR3 length is 12 residues. With 6 bases removed from V and 5 bases from J, the gap between germline ends came to 10 bases. This CDR3 reads CASSPRVETQYF. The CDR3 coding sequence is TGTGCCAGCAGCCCCCGAGTGGAGACCCAGTACTTC.

The J gene is TRBJ2-5, the V gene TRBV30; 7 bases fit TRBD2. V lost 2 bases, J lost 2 bases, and 2 bases stayed unmatched. Germline V CDR1 and CDR2: GTSNPN, SVGIG (reference sequence). The CDR3 contains 13 residues. CDR3 sequence reads: CAWSRREQETQYF. The CDR3 DNA reads TGTGCCTGGAGTCGGCGGGAGCAAGAGACCCAGTACTTC.

This clonotype was seen more than once but under ten times. V usage is TRBV20-1 and J usage is TRBJ2-7; D gene ambiguous. Germline V CDR1 and CDR2: DFQATT, SNEGSKA (reference sequence). CDR3 length: 14 amino acids. Trimming removed 0 bases at V and 4 bases at J, with 13 bases between. CDR3 nucleotides: TGCAGTGCTAGAGATCTTGTACTGGCATACGAGCAGTACTTC. Amino acids: CSARDLVLAYEQYF.

This clonotype was found a few times. A much bigger clone sits one base away, suggesting this may be a read error. J is TRBJ2-1 and V is TRBV5-1, with TRBD2 matching 10 bases. Germline lookup yields CDR1 SGHRS and CDR2 YFSETQ. CDR3 size: 15 residues. The CDR3 coding sequence is TGCGCCAGCAGCTTAGTAGCGGGAGGCTACAATGGGCAGTTCTTC. Protein: CASSLVAGGYNGQFF.

The rearrangement joins TRBV9 to TRBJ2-1, with unresolved D. The length of the CDR3 is 12 residues. Trimming cost V 0 bases and J 8 bases, with 6 bases left between them. The germline CDR1 and CDR2 sequences are SGDLS and YYNGEE. The CDR3 reads CASSVAGYEQFF. CDR3 DNA: TGTGCCAGCAGCGTAGCCGGGTATGAGCAGTTCTTC.

The chain has TRBV18 and TRBJ1-2, with TRBD1 identical over 10 bases. The CDR3 sequence is 15 residues long. CDR1 is KGHSH and CDR2 is LQKENI in the germline V gene. J gave up 3 bases and V 5 bases, and 6 bases lay outside the gene matches. The CDR3 spells CASSSADRGDYGYTF. The CDR3 DNA is TGTGCCAGCTCATCCGCGGACAGGGGGGACTATGGCTACACCTTC.

In DNA, the CDR3 is TGTGCCAGCAGCTTAGAGTCAGGGACAGCTAACTATGGCTACACCTTC. Residues: CASSLESGTANYGYTF. J is TRBJ1-2 and V is TRBV7-8, with 7 nucleotides matching TRBD1. The germline gives CDR1 SGHVS, CDR2 FQNEAQ. V dropped 1 base and J dropped 0; count of bases not matched to a gene: 5. The CDR3 runs to 16 residues.

V gene TRBV6-6 combines with J gene TRBJ2-2, with D uncertain. V lost 5 bases and J 7 bases, leaving 5 bases between the germline ends. The CDR3 sequence is 11 residues long. Germline V gives CDR1 MNHNY, CDR2 SVGAGI (reference sequence). The CDR3 reads CASSIRGELFF. CDR3 coding DNA: TGTGCCAGCAGTATACGCGGGGAGCTGTTTTTT.

The V and J genes are TRBV2 and TRBJ2-5, with TRBD1 matching over 10 bases. V was clipped by 6 bases and J by 2 bases; unmatched bases: 9. Germline loops: CDR1 SNHLY, CDR2 FYNNEI. The CDR3 covers 16 residues. The CDR3 loop reads CASRSDRGREQETQYF. The CDR3 DNA reads as TGTGCCAGCAGAAGCGACAGGGGGCGAGAACAAGAGACCCAGTACTTC.

The V and J genes are TRBV6-1 and TRBJ2-5; D is perhaps TRBD2 (5 bases). Trimming removed 3 bases at V and 5 bases at J, with 10 bases between. This CDR3 contains 13 residues. Germline loops: CDR1 MNHNS, CDR2 SASEGT. CDR3 sequence: CASSDPAAETQYF. CDR3 coding DNA: TGTGCCAGCAGTGATCCAGCGGCGGAGACCCAGTACTTC.